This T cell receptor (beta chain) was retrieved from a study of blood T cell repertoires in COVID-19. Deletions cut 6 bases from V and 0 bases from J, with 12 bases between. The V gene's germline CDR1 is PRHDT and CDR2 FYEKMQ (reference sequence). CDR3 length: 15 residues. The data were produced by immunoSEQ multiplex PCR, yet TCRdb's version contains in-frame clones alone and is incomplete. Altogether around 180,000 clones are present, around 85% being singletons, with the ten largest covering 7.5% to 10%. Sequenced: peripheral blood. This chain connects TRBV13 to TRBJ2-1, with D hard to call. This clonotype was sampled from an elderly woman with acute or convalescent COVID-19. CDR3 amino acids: CASSGGRSSYNEQFF. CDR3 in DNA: TGTGCCAGCAGTGGTGGCCGGAGCTCCTACAATGAGCAGTTCTTC.